This T cell receptor (beta chain) was sequenced in a study of blood T cell repertoires in COVID-19. Background on the study: Both acute and convalescent COVID-19 samples were obtained from the United States, Italy and Spain.

Authors' processing steps: Amplification with reference gene primers provided the estimates of nucleated cell counts. Using immunoSEQ multiplex PCR, the repertoire was profiled, and TCRdb retains in-frame clones only, with some absent. Clone size and V and J calls were adopted from that table, with D and trimming inferred from the DNA. The sample has 120,000 to 150,000 clones; roughly 85% are singletons. This CDR3 has 14 residues. V lost 5 bases and J 2 bases, leaving 11 bases between the germline ends. In germline, CDR1 is MNHEY, CDR2 SVGAGI. This clonotype was sampled from a woman aged 55 to 70 with COVID-19, enrolled during active disease. Sequencing used peripheral blood. The genes are TRBV6-5 and TRBJ2-3; perhaps TRBD2 as D (6 bases). CDR3: CASSPGLYTDTQYF. The DNA for the CDR3 is TGTGCCAGCAGTCCGGGACTTTACACAGATACGCAGTATTTT.